This is a list of T cell receptor beta chains from one sample in a study of cytomegalovirus exposure and HLA in healthy donors. TCRdb keeps only in-frame clones here, not all; method: immunoSEQ multiplex PCR. Here the sample spans more than 95,000 clones, roughly 89% being singletons. Material for sequencing was PBMCs. Every receptor here comes from a woman aged 18-29 years in good health and CMV-seronegative. Each CDR3 is given with its conserved first and last residue. Fields, in order: J gene, V gene, clone size, D gene, CDR3 protein, CDR3 DNA. D genes are given only for firm matches. The size field is filled for only some rows; it gives once, few, many or a size class.

J gene: TRBJ1-3
V gene: TRBV7-9
clone size: few
D gene: TRBD1
CDR3 protein: CASSDTQTGALSGNTIYF
CDR3 DNA: TGTGCCAGCAGCGACACCCAGACAGGGGCTCTCTCTGGAAACACCATATATTTT

J gene: TRBJ1-3
V gene: TRBV14
clone size: NA
D gene: TRBD1
CDR3 protein: CASKDRKSGNTIYF
CDR3 DNA: TGTGCCAGCAAGGACAGGAAATCTGGAAACACCATATATTTT

J gene: TRBJ2-7
V gene: TRBV7-9
clone size: NA
D gene: NA
CDR3 protein: CASSPLRGVGQYF
CDR3 DNA: TGTGCCAGCAGCCCTCTACGGGGAGTAGGGCAGTACTTC

J gene: TRBJ2-5
V gene: TRBV19
clone size: NA
D gene: NA
CDR3 protein: CASSTGASGWTGETQYF
CDR3 DNA: TGTGCCAGTAGTACAGGGGCTAGCGGCTGGACGGGAGAGACCCAGTACTTC

J gene: TRBJ2-1
V gene: TRBV4-1
clone size: NA
D gene: NA
CDR3 protein: CASRSPGQVARGQSYNEQFF
CDR3 DNA: TGCGCCAGCAGATCTCCCGGCCAGGTGGCGCGGGGCCAGAGTTACAATGAGCAGTTCTTC

J gene: TRBJ2-3
V gene: TRBV12-5
clone size: NA
D gene: TRBD2
CDR3 protein: CASGPGLAGTDTQYF
CDR3 DNA: TGTGCTAGTGGTCCCGGACTAGCAGGCACAGATACGCAGTATTTT

J gene: TRBJ2-2
V gene: TRBV6-5
clone size: NA
D gene: TRBD2
CDR3 protein: CASSYSLAGGGGELFF
CDR3 DNA: TGTGCCAGCAGTTACTCCCTAGCGGGAGGGGGCGGGGAGCTGTTTTTT

J gene: TRBJ2-1
V gene: TRBV5-1
clone size: NA
D gene: TRBD2
CDR3 protein: CASSPRQREGSRRYNEQFF
CDR3 DNA: TGCGCCAGCAGCCCCAGGCAGCGGGAGGGGTCCAGAAGGTACAATGAGCAGTTCTTC

J gene: TRBJ2-7
V gene: TRBV7-9
clone size: NA
D gene: TRBD1
CDR3 protein: CASSFYRGPGEQYF
CDR3 DNA: TGTGCCAGCAGCTTCTACAGGGGTCCGGGCGAGCAGTACTTC

J gene: TRBJ2-1
V gene: TRBV7-8
clone size: few
D gene: NA
CDR3 protein: CASSLLENNEQFF
CDR3 DNA: TGTGCCAGCAGCTTGTTGGAGAACAATGAGCAGTTCTTC

J gene: TRBJ2-7
V gene: TRBV2
clone size: NA
D gene: NA
CDR3 protein: CASQDSGWCGYF
CDR3 DNA: TGTGCCAGCCAGGACAGCGGATGGTGCGGGTACTTC

J gene: TRBJ1-2
V gene: TRBV29-1
clone size: NA
D gene: TRBD1
CDR3 protein: CSVVWTGGNYGYTF
CDR3 DNA: TGCAGCGTTGTGTGGACAGGGGGCAACTATGGCTACACCTTC

J gene: TRBJ2-3
V gene: TRBV13
clone size: NA
D gene: NA
CDR3 protein: CASSTTEGDTQYF
CDR3 DNA: TGTGCCAGCAGCACGACGGAGGGGGATACGCAGTATTTT

J gene: TRBJ2-7
V gene: TRBV18
clone size: NA
D gene: TRBD2
CDR3 protein: CASSPAGLAGVAEQYF
CDR3 DNA: TGTGCCAGCTCACCAGCAGGACTAGCGGGAGTTGCCGAGCAGTACTTC

J gene: TRBJ2-6
V gene: TRBV30
clone size: NA
D gene: NA
CDR3 protein: CAWSAGTTAGANVLTF
CDR3 DNA: TGTGCCTGGAGTGCCGGGACAACAGCAGGGGCCAACGTCCTGACTTTC

J gene: TRBJ2-1
V gene: TRBV5-1
clone size: NA
D gene: TRBD2
CDR3 protein: CASSPPTSGGGNEQFF
CDR3 DNA: TGCGCCAGCAGCCCGCCGACTAGCGGGGGGGGCAATGAGCAGTTCTTC

J gene: TRBJ1-2
V gene: TRBV7-9
clone size: NA
D gene: TRBD1
CDR3 protein: CASSLPDRESYGYTF
CDR3 DNA: TGTGCCAGCAGCTTACCGGACAGGGAGAGCTATGGCTACACCTTC

J gene: TRBJ1-2
V gene: TRBV7-9
clone size: once
D gene: TRBD1
CDR3 protein: CASSIIDRGDGYTF
CDR3 DNA: TGTGCCAGCAGCATCATTGACAGGGGAGATGGCTACACCTTC

J gene: TRBJ2-7
V gene: TRBV6-6
clone size: few
D gene: TRBD1
CDR3 protein: CASTATGTGGDEQYF
CDR3 DNA: TGTGCCAGCACTGCAACCGGGACAGGCGGCGACGAGCAGTACTTC

J gene: TRBJ2-2
V gene: TRBV28
clone size: NA
D gene: NA
CDR3 protein: CASSFPGTGELFF
CDR3 DNA: TGTGCCAGCAGTTTCCCGGGGACCGGGGAGCTGTTTTTT

J gene: TRBJ1-1
V gene: TRBV29-1
clone size: NA
D gene: TRBD1
CDR3 protein: CSVGQGAGWTEAFF
CDR3 DNA: TGCAGCGTTGGACAGGGGGCAGGTTGGACTGAAGCTTTCTTT

J gene: TRBJ2-2
V gene: TRBV28
clone size: NA
D gene: TRBD2
CDR3 protein: CASSPNTPKAGVLTGELFF
CDR3 DNA: TGTGCCAGCAGCCCGAATACCCCGAAGGCGGGAGTACTGACCGGGGAGCTGTTTTTT

J gene: TRBJ2-7
V gene: TRBV2
clone size: once
D gene: TRBD2
CDR3 protein: CASKRDYPDGEQYF
CDR3 DNA: TGTGCCAGCAAGCGGGACTACCCCGATGGGGAGCAGTACTTC

J gene: TRBJ2-1
V gene: TRBV19
clone size: NA
D gene: TRBD2
CDR3 protein: CASSRFGTSGAYNEQFF
CDR3 DNA: TGTGCCAGTAGTAGGTTTGGGACTAGCGGAGCCTACAATGAGCAGTTCTTC

J gene: TRBJ2-2
V gene: TRBV19
clone size: NA
D gene: NA
CDR3 protein: CASSIVGAVGGELFF
CDR3 DNA: TGTGCCAGTAGTATAGTAGGGGCGGTTGGCGGGGAGCTGTTTTTT

J gene: TRBJ2-7
V gene: TRBV27
clone size: NA
D gene: NA
CDR3 protein: CASSLSAGREQYF
CDR3 DNA: TGTGCCAGCAGTTTATCTGCAGGGAGGGAGCAGTACTTC

J gene: TRBJ2-2
V gene: TRBV7-9
clone size: NA
D gene: NA
CDR3 protein: CASSLQAEAGELFF
CDR3 DNA: TGTGCCAGCAGCTTACAAGCGGAAGCCGGGGAGCTGTTTTTT

J gene: TRBJ2-7
V gene: TRBV2
clone size: NA
D gene: NA
CDR3 protein: CASSGRVAHEQYF
CDR3 DNA: TGTGCCAGCAGCGGCAGGGTAGCACACGAGCAGTACTTC

J gene: TRBJ2-7
V gene: TRBV28
clone size: once
D gene: NA
CDR3 protein: CASSFLARYEQYF
CDR3 DNA: TGTGCCAGCAGTTTTCTAGCGCGCTACGAGCAGTACTTC

J gene: TRBJ1-1
V gene: TRBV19
clone size: NA
D gene: NA
CDR3 protein: CASSIDPAAHYTEAFF
CDR3 DNA: TGTGCCAGTAGTATAGATCCCGCGGCACACTACACTGAAGCTTTCTTT

J gene: TRBJ2-7
V gene: TRBV5-1
clone size: NA
D gene: NA
CDR3 protein: CASSLEGSEQYF
CDR3 DNA: TGCGCCAGCAGCTTGGAGGGGTCCGAGCAGTACTTC

J gene: TRBJ2-1
V gene: TRBV15
clone size: NA
D gene: NA
CDR3 protein: CATSRALSSYNEQFF
CDR3 DNA: TGTGCCACCAGCAGAGCTTTGAGCTCCTACAATGAGCAGTTCTTC

J gene: TRBJ2-2
V gene: TRBV5-6
clone size: NA
D gene: NA
CDR3 protein: CASSFGFPEIGELFF
CDR3 DNA: TGTGCCAGCAGCTTCGGGTTCCCGGAAATCGGGGAGCTGTTTTTT

J gene: TRBJ1-1
V gene: TRBV5-4
clone size: NA
D gene: NA
CDR3 protein: CASSLDRVIGTEAFF
CDR3 DNA: TGTGCCAGCAGCTTGGACAGGGTGATAGGCACTGAAGCTTTCTTT

J gene: TRBJ2-5
V gene: TRBV2
clone size: NA
D gene: TRBD2
CDR3 protein: CASSALLAWETQYF
CDR3 DNA: TGTGCCAGCAGTGCCTTACTAGCGTGGGAGACCCAGTACTTC

J gene: TRBJ2-3
V gene: TRBV5-1
clone size: NA
D gene: NA
CDR3 protein: CASSFKREGGTDTQYF
CDR3 DNA: TGCGCCAGCAGCTTCAAGAGGGAAGGAGGCACAGATACGCAGTATTTT

J gene: TRBJ2-5
V gene: TRBV4-1
clone size: NA
D gene: NA
CDR3 protein: CASSRPTGRETQYF
CDR3 DNA: TGCGCCAGCAGCCGACCGACAGGACGAGAGACCCAGTACTTC

J gene: TRBJ1-4
V gene: TRBV15
clone size: NA
D gene: TRBD1
CDR3 protein: CATSIWGQANEKLFF
CDR3 DNA: TGTGCCACCAGCATCTGGGGACAGGCAAATGAAAAACTGTTTTTT

J gene: TRBJ2-5
V gene: TRBV5-4
clone size: NA
D gene: TRBD2
CDR3 protein: CASSSGTSGRARETQYF
CDR3 DNA: TGTGCCAGCAGCTCCGGGACTAGCGGGAGGGCCCGGGAGACCCAGTACTTC

J gene: TRBJ2-7
V gene: TRBV23-1
clone size: NA
D gene: TRBD2
CDR3 protein: CANYRLADSYEQYF
CDR3 DNA: TGCGCCAACTACCGGCTAGCGGATTCCTACGAGCAGTACTTC

J gene: TRBJ2-1
V gene: TRBV7-9
clone size: few
D gene: TRBD2
CDR3 protein: CASSSLRTSGVFYNEQFF
CDR3 DNA: TGTGCCAGCAGCTCGCTCCGGACTAGCGGAGTCTTCTACAATGAGCAGTTCTTC

J gene: TRBJ1-1
V gene: TRBV28
clone size: once
D gene: NA
CDR3 protein: CASSLLDTEAFF
CDR3 DNA: TGTGCCAGCAGCCTATTGGACACTGAAGCTTTCTTT

J gene: TRBJ2-7
V gene: TRBV4-1
clone size: NA
D gene: TRBD1
CDR3 protein: CASSQGPGTARTQQYF
CDR3 DNA: TGCGCCAGCAGCCAAGGGCCCGGGACAGCGAGAACCCAGCAGTACTTC

J gene: TRBJ2-1
V gene: TRBV27
clone size: NA
D gene: NA
CDR3 protein: CASDFRLVKKGHGDEQFF
CDR3 DNA: TGTGCCAGCGACTTCCGACTAGTTAAAAAGGGTCATGGCGATGAGCAGTTCTTC

J gene: TRBJ1-2
V gene: TRBV29-1
clone size: NA
D gene: NA
CDR3 protein: CSVEGLGSLGGYGYTF
CDR3 DNA: TGCAGCGTTGAAGGGCTGGGTTCACTGGGAGGTTATGGCTACACCTTC

J gene: TRBJ2-2
V gene: TRBV4-2
clone size: once
D gene: NA
CDR3 protein: CASSQSGSNTGELFF
CDR3 DNA: TGTGCCAGCAGCCAAAGCGGTTCGAACACCGGGGAGCTGTTTTTT

J gene: TRBJ2-7
V gene: TRBV28
clone size: NA
D gene: NA
CDR3 protein: CASSPGTPSSYEQYF
CDR3 DNA: TGTGCCAGCAGTCCCGGGACTCCGAGCTCCTACGAGCAGTACTTC

J gene: TRBJ2-1
V gene: TRBV19
clone size: NA
D gene: NA
CDR3 protein: CASSIRRGANNEQFF
CDR3 DNA: TGTGCCAGTAGTATAAGGCGGGGTGCCAACAATGAGCAGTTCTTC

J gene: TRBJ2-2
V gene: TRBV7-9
clone size: NA
D gene: TRBD2
CDR3 protein: CASSNAGGFNTGELFF
CDR3 DNA: TGTGCCAGCAGCAATGCGGGAGGGTTCAACACCGGGGAGCTGTTTTTT

J gene: TRBJ1-2
V gene: TRBV7-9
clone size: NA
D gene: TRBD1
CDR3 protein: CASSLLTGGANYGYTF
CDR3 DNA: TGTGCCAGCAGCCTCCTGACAGGGGGAGCTAACTATGGCTACACCTTC

J gene: TRBJ2-2
V gene: TRBV10-1
clone size: NA
D gene: NA
CDR3 protein: CASSEYGTRETGELFF
CDR3 DNA: TGCGCCAGCAGTGAGTACGGGACACGAGAAACCGGGGAGCTGTTTTTT

J gene: TRBJ2-7
V gene: TRBV4-1
clone size: NA
D gene: NA
CDR3 protein: CASSQESGERARYEQYF
CDR3 DNA: TGCGCCAGCAGCCAAGAAAGTGGGGAGAGGGCGCGCTACGAGCAGTACTTC

J gene: TRBJ1-1
V gene: TRBV10-1
clone size: NA
D gene: TRBD1
CDR3 protein: CASSRSRTGGTEAFF
CDR3 DNA: TGCGCCAGCTCGAGGTCGCGGACAGGGGGCACTGAAGCTTTCTTT

J gene: TRBJ2-7
V gene: TRBV5-4
clone size: NA
D gene: TRBD1
CDR3 protein: CASSSPGTGKYEQYF
CDR3 DNA: TGTGCCAGCAGCTCTCCCGGGACAGGGAAATACGAGCAGTACTTC

J gene: TRBJ1-2
V gene: TRBV6-6
clone size: NA
D gene: NA
CDR3 protein: CASSQGQYGYTF
CDR3 DNA: TGTGCCAGCAGCCAAGGACAGTATGGCTACACCTTC

J gene: TRBJ2-6
V gene: TRBV5-6
clone size: NA
D gene: TRBD1
CDR3 protein: CARQGPGANVLTF
CDR3 DNA: TGTGCCAGACAGGGGCCTGGGGCCAACGTCCTGACTTTC

J gene: TRBJ2-1
V gene: TRBV7-9
clone size: once
D gene: TRBD2
CDR3 protein: CASSPTSGGSWVDEQFF
CDR3 DNA: TGTGCCAGCAGCCCCACTAGCGGGGGCTCCTGGGTGGATGAGCAGTTCTTC